The clone carrying this T cell receptor beta chain was observed at least ten times. Arm-PCR of CDR3 regions and iRepertoire HTBI primers were used to build TCR beta libraries. TCRdb analysed the multiplex PCR reads with MiXCR anew, one entry per CDR3 protein. This sample yields 510,000 or so distinct CDR3 sequences, of which 12% are seen a single time; 8% to 10% belongs to the top ten. This sample was included in a study of regulatory T cells in long-lasting Graves disease. The time point here: newly diagnosed GD, antithyroid drugs for less than 3 months. RNA extracted from PBMCs served as the sequencing template. Germline assignment: CDR1 MDHEN and CDR2 SYDVKM. Germline trimming cut 5 bases from V and 4 bases from J; bases unmatched to any gene: 11. The CDR3 extends over 15 amino acids. These data were likewise used in another study, on T cells in Graves' hyperthyroidism and ophthalmopathy.

V is TRBV28 and J is TRBJ2-7; 7 bases align to TRBD2. The TCR originated in a woman aged 30 to 39 with Graves disease. The starting material was peripheral blood mononuclear cells (PBMCs), obtained at new diagnosis, from a patient treated with antithyroid drugs. In DNA form, the CDR3 reads TGTGCCAGCAGTCCGGGCGAGCGGGATGTTTACGAGCAGTACTTC. Translation gives CASSPGERDVYEQYF.